This passage covers 14 T cell receptor beta chains from one sample sequenced in a study of T cells in Graves' hyperthyroidism and ophthalmopathy. From RNA transcripts, TCR beta CDR3 regions were amplified. HTBI primers were employed in a first-round RT-PCR of the TCR CDR3. MiXCR was run by TCRdb on the multiplex PCR reads, yielding one entry per CDR3 protein. The profile shows around 300,000 distinct CDR3 sequences, roughly 15% of them singletons. Material for sequencing was blood. These receptors all come from a woman aged 40 to 50 with Graves' hyperthyroidism.

This clonotype was detected many times. CDR3 DNA sequence: TGTGCCAGCAGCTTTGCGGGACCTAACTATGGCTACACCTTC. Amino acids: CASSFAGPNYGYTF. The chain joins TRBV7-9 to TRBJ1-2; possibly TRBD1 for D (5 bases). V was trimmed by 3 bases and J by 0 bases, leaving 8 bases between them. In germline, CDR1 is SEHNR, CDR2 FQNEAQ (reference sequence). CDR3 length: 14 amino acids.

This clonotype was recorded at least ten times. V gene TRBV27 combines with J gene TRBJ2-7; TRBD2 might be the D (6 bases). V lost 5 bases and J 6 bases, leaving 20 bases between the germline ends. The CDR3 runs 15 residues. CDR1 is MNHEY, CDR2 SMNVEV, per germline (reference sequence). CDR3 loop: CASSNRGITLGEQYF. Written as DNA, the CDR3 is TGTGCCAGCAGTAATCGGGGGATAACTCTCGGCGAGCAGTACTTC.

The chain joins TRBV15 to TRBJ2-2; 9 positions agree with TRBD1. This CDR3 has 15 residues. CDR1 and CDR2 from the germline V gene are LNHNV and YYDKDF (reference sequence). Losses at the gene ends were 5 bases for V and 6 bases for J; bases not matched to a gene: 7. CDR3 DNA: TGTGCCACCAGCGACGGACAGGGGATGGCCGGGGAGCTGTTTTTT. This sequence encodes CATSDGQGMAGELFF.

This clonotype was seen more than once but under ten times. For the CDR3, the DNA is TGTGCCATCAGTGCCGGGGCGGTGCTTCAAGAGACCCAGTACTTC. It encodes CAISAGAVLQETQYF. The chain is built from TRBV10-3 and TRBJ2-5; either TRBD1 or TRBD2 may supply D (5 bases each). Germline V lookup: CDR1 ENHRY, CDR2 SYGVKD. The ends were cut back, 4 bases at V and 2 bases at J, with 14 bases in the middle. The CDR3 totals 15 residues.

The table lists this clonotype with many counts. The chain has TRBV28 and TRBJ2-1; TRBD2 matches 9 bases. Germline V gene lookup returns CDR1 MDHEN and CDR2 SYDVKM. The CDR3 extends over 14 amino acids. The trim removed 10 bases at V and 9 bases at J, leaving 13 bases unmatched. The CDR3 spells CATDFSGRFGEQFF. CDR3 nucleotide sequence: TGTGCCACTGATTTTAGCGGGAGATTCGGTGAGCAGTTCTTC.

This clonotype has ten or more counts. This chain connects TRBV12-3 or TRBV12-4 to TRBJ1-5; tentatively, D is TRBD1 (5 bases). The CDR3 loop spans 14 amino acids. The germline V and J ends were trimmed by 5 bases and 6 bases, with 14 bases remaining between them. CDR3 nucleotide sequence: TGTGCCAGCAGTCCGCAGGGAATCATTCAGCCCCAGCATTTT. It codes for CASSPQGIIQPQHF.

This sequence joins TRBV27 and TRBJ1-2; TRBD1 matches at 7 bases. Per germline, CDR1 MNHEY and CDR2 SMNVEV (reference sequence). CDR3 length equals 18 residues. V lost 8 bases, J lost 6 bases, and 24 bases stayed unmatched. CDR3 sequence reads: CASPQGDGTVNPFDGYTF. As DNA, the CDR3 is TGTGCCAGCCCTCAAGGTGACGGGACAGTGAATCCGTTTGATGGCTACACCTTC.

The genes are TRBV28 and TRBJ2-1; either TRBD1 or TRBD2 may supply D (5 bases each). The CDR3 runs 15 residues. Germline CDR1 MDHEN, CDR2 SYDVKM. The V and J ends lost 0 bases and 2 bases respectively, with 8 bases between them. CDR3 in DNA: TGTGCCAGCAGTTTATGGGGACCGACCTACAATGAGCAGTTCTTC. It specifies CASSLWGPTYNEQFF.

The CDR3 DNA is TGTGCCAGCAGCCCTCGACTAGCGGTCTACGAGCAGTACTTC. It is translated as CASSPRLAVYEQYF. The genes are TRBV11-2 and TRBJ2-7, with 9 bases matching TRBD2. CDR1 is SGHAT and CDR2 is FQNNGV in the germline V gene. J gave up 3 bases and V 5 bases, and 5 bases lay outside the gene matches. The CDR3 has 14 residues.

In its sample, this clonotype was seen many times. This chain uses TRBV6-1 with TRBJ2-7; D is unresolved. Trimming took off 3 bases at V and 3 bases at J, with 9 bases between the two ends. This CDR3 comprises 13 residues. The germline CDR1 and CDR2 sequences are MNHNS and SASEGT. The chain's CDR3 is CASSDSDDYEQYF. DNA of the CDR3: TGTGCCAGCAGTGATTCGGACGACTACGAGCAGTACTTC.

This clonotype has a count of ten or more. The rearrangement joins TRBV12-3 or TRBV12-4 to TRBJ1-2; D ambiguous. Trimming took 5 bases from V and 1 from J, leaving 14 bases between them. The CDR3 loop spans 15 amino acids. CDR3 loop: CASSLPLGSNYGYTF. As DNA, the CDR3 is TGTGCCAGCAGTCTACCTTTGGGGAGTAACTATGGCTACACCTTC.

In its sample, this clonotype was seen a few times. Being one base from a much bigger clone, this may be a read error. The J gene is TRBJ2-5, the V gene TRBV2; TRBD1 is a possible D gene (6 bases). The germline CDR1 and CDR2 sequences are SNHLY and FYNNEI. The length of the CDR3 is 14 residues. The ends were cut back, 1 base at V and 5 bases at J, with 11 bases in the middle. CDR3 in amino acids: CASSEGTAHETQYF. The DNA of the CDR3 is TGTGCCAGCAGTGAAGGGACAGCCCATGAGACCCAGTACTTC.

This clonotype came up many times. V usage is TRBV5-8 and J usage is TRBJ1-5, with D uncertain. This CDR3 contains 17 residues. CDR1 and CDR2 from the germline V gene are SGHTS and YDEGEE. V was shortened by 0 bases and J by 2 bases, with 15 bases between the two germline ends. For the CDR3, the DNA is TGTGCCAGCAGCTTGGCCCCGGCAGGAAGGGGCAATCAGCCCCAGCATTTT. Protein sequence: CASSLAPAGRGNQPQHF. The full variable domain, in which reference TRBV5-8 and TRBJ1-5 provide the parts outside the CDR3, is EAGVTQSPTHLIKTRGQQATLRCSPISGHTSVYWYQQALGLGLQFLLWYDEGEERNRGNFPPRFSGRQFPNYSSELNVNALELEDSALYLCASSLAPAGRGNQPQHFGDGTRLSIL.

J is TRBJ2-1 and V is TRBV27; maybe TRBD2 (6 bases). Germline V lookup: CDR1 MNHEY, CDR2 SMNVEV (reference sequence). CDR3 length: 14 residues. The V end lost 4 bases, the J end lost 8 bases, and 15 bases lay between the germline ends. The CDR3 sequence: CASSSGLTGDEQFF. The CDR3, as DNA: TGTGCCAGCAGTTCAGGTCTGACGGGAGATGAGCAGTTCTTC.